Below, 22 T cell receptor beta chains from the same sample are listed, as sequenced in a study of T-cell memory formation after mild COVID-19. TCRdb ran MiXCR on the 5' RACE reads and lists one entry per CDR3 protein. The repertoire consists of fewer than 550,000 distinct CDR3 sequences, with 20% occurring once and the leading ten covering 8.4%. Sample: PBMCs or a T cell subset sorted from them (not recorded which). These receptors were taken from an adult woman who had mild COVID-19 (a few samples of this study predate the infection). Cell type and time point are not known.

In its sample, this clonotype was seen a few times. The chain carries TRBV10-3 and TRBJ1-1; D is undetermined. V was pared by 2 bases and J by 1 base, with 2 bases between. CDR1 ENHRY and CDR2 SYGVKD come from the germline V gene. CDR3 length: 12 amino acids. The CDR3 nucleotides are TGTGCCATCAGTGAGAGGAACACTGAAGCTTTCTTT. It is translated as CAISERNTEAFF.

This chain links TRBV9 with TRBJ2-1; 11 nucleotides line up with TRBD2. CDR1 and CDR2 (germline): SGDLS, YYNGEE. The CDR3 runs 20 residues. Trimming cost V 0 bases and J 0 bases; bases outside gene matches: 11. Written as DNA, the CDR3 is TGTGCCAGCAGCGTAGGGCTAGCGGGGGGCGGGCAAGGCTCCTACAATGAGCAGTTCTTC. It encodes CASSVGLAGGGQGSYNEQFF.

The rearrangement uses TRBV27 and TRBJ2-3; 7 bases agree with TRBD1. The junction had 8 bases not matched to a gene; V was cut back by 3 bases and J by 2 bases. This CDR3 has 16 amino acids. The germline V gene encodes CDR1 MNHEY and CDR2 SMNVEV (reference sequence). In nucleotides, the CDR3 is TGTGCCAGCAGTTTGACAGGGCAGATTAACACAGATACGCAGTATTTT. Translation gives CASSLTGQINTDTQYF.

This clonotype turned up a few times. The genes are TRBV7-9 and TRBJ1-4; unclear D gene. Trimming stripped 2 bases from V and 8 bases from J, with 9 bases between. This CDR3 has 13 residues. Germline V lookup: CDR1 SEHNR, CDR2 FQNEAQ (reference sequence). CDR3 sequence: CASSLSTGEKLFF. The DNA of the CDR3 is TGTGCCAGCAGCTTATCGACTGGGGAAAAACTGTTTTTT.

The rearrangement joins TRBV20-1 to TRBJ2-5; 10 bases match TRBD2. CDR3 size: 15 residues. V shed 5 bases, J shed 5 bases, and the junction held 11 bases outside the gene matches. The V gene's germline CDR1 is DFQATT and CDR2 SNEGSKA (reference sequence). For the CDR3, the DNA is TGCAGTGCTGCCATCCCGGGACTAGCGACGGAGACCCAGTACTTC. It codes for CSAAIPGLATETQYF.

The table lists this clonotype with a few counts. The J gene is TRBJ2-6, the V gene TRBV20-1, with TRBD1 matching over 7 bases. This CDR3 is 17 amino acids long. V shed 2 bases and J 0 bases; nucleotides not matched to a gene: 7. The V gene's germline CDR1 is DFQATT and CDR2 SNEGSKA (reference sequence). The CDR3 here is CSARRQGLFSGANVLTF. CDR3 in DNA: TGCAGTGCTAGAAGACAGGGCCTTTTCTCTGGGGCCAACGTCCTGACTTTC.

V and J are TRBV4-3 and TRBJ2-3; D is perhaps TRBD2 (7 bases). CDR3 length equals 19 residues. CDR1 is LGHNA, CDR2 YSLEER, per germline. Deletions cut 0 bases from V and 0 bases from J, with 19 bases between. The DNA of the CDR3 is TGCGCCAGCAGCCAAGAGGAGGGGGTGCGGGAGTGGAGCACAGATACGCAGTATTTT. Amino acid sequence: CASSQEEGVREWSTDTQYF.

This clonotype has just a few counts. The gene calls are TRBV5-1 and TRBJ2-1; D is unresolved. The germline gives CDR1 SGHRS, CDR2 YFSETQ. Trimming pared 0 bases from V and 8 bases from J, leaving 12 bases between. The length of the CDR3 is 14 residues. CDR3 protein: CASSLALGKDEQFF. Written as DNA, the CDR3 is TGCGCCAGCAGCTTGGCCTTGGGTAAGGATGAGCAGTTCTTC.

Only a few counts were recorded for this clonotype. The CDR3 loop is CASSHGSEQYF. The CDR3 nucleotides read TGCGCCAGCAGCCATGGGTCTGAGCAGTACTTC. The gene calls are TRBV5-1 and TRBJ2-7; D gene unclear. Looked up from germline, CDR1 is SGHRS and CDR2 is YFSETQ. This CDR3 comprises 11 residues. Trimming stripped 4 bases from V and 7 bases from J, with 9 bases between.

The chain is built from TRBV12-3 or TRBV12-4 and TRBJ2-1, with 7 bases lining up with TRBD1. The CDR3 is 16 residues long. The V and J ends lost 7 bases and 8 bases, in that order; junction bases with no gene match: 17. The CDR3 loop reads CASTPGTRDRVDEQFF. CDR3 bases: TGTGCCAGCACCCCGGGGACAAGAGACAGGGTCGATGAGCAGTTCTTC.

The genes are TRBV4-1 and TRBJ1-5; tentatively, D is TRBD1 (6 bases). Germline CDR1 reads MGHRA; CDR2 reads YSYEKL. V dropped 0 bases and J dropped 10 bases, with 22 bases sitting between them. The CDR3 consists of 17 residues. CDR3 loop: CASSQDAGVQFIFPQHF. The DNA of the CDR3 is TGCGCCAGCAGCCAAGATGCAGGGGTACAATTCATTTTCCCCCAGCATTTT.

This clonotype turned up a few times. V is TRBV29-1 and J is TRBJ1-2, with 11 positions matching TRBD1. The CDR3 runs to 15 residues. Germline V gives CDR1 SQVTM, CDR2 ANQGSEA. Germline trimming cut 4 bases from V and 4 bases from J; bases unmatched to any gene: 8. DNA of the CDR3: TGCAGCGTTGGCCGGGGGACAGGGGGAGGCTATGGCTACACCTTC. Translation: CSVGRGTGGGYGYTF.

CDR3 in amino acids: CASSLPWTSGGYYEQYF. The CDR3 nucleotides read TGTGCCAGCAGCTTACCCTGGACTAGCGGGGGATACTACGAGCAGTACTTC. The chain uses TRBV7-3 and TRBJ2-7; 13 bases agree with TRBD2. The CDR3 contains 17 residues. Germline-derived CDR1 and CDR2 are SGHTA and FQGTGA. Trimming took 2 bases from V and 3 from J; bases not matched to a gene: 7.

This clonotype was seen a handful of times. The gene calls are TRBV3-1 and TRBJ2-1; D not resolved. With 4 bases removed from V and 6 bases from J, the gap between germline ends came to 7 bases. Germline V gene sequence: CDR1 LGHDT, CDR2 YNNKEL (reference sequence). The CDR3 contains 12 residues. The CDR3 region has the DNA TGTGCCAGCAGCCGGACCACCAATGAGCAGTTCTTC. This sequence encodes CASSRTTNEQFF.

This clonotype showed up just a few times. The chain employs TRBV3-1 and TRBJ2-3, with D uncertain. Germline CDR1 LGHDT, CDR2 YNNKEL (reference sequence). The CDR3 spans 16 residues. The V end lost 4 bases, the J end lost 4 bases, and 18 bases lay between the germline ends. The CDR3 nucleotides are TGTGCCAGCAGCCTAGGACGGCGAGGAGTGGCAGATACGCAGTATTTT. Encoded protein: CASSLGRRGVADTQYF.

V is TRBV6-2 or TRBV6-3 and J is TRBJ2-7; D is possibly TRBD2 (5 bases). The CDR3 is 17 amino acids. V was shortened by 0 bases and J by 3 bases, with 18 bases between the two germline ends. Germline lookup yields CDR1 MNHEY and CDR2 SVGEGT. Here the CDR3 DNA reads TGTGCCAGCAGTTACTCGTTTGACTACCCGCCCAACTACGAGCAGTACTTC. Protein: CASSYSFDYPPNYEQYF.

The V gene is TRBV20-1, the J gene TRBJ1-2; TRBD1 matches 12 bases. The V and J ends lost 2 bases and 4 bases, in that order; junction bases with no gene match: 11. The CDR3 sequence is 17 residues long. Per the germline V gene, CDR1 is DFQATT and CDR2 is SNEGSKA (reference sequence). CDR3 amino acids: CSARSGTGGPKSYGYTF. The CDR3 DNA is TGCAGTGCTAGAAGCGGGACAGGGGGCCCAAAATCCTATGGCTACACCTTC.

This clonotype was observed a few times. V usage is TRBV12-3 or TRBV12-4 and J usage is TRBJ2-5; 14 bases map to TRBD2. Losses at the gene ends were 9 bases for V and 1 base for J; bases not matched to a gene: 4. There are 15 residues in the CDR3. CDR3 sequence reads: CARGLAGVRQETQYF. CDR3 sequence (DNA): TGTGCCAGGGGACTAGCGGGAGTTCGCCAAGAGACCCAGTACTTC.

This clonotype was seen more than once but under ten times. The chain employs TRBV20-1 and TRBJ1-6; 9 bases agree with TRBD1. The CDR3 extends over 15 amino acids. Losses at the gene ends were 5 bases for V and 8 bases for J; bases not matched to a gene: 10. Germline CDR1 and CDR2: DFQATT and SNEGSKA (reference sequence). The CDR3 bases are TGCAGTGCTGCACAGGGGGCCCAAATTGATTCACCCCTCCACTTT. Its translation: CSAAQGAQIDSPLHF.

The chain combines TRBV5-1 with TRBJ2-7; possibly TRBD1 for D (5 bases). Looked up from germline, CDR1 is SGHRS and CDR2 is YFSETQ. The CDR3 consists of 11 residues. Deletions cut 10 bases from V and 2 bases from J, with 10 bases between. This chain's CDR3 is CASRETYEQYF. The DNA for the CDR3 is TGCGCCTCCAGGGAAACCTACGAGCAGTACTTC. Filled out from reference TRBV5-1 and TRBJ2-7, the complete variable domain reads KAGVTQTPRYLIKTRGQQVTLSCSPISGHRSVSWYQQTPGQGLQFLFEYFSETQRNKGNFPGRFSGRQFSNSRSEMNVSTLELGDSALYLCASRETYEQYFGPGTRLTVT.

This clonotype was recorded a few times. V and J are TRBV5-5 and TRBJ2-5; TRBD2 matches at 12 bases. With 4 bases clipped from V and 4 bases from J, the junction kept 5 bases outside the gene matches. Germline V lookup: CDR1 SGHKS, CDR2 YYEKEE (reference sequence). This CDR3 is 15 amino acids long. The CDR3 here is CASSLLAGGLETQYF. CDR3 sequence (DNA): TGTGCCAGCAGCCTACTAGCGGGGGGCTTAGAGACCCAGTACTTC.

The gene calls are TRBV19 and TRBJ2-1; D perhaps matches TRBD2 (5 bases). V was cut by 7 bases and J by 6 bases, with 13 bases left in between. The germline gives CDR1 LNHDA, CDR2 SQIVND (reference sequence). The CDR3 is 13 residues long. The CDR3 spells CASTLRESNEQFF. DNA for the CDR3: TGTGCCAGTACCTTGAGGGAGTCCAATGAGCAGTTCTTC.